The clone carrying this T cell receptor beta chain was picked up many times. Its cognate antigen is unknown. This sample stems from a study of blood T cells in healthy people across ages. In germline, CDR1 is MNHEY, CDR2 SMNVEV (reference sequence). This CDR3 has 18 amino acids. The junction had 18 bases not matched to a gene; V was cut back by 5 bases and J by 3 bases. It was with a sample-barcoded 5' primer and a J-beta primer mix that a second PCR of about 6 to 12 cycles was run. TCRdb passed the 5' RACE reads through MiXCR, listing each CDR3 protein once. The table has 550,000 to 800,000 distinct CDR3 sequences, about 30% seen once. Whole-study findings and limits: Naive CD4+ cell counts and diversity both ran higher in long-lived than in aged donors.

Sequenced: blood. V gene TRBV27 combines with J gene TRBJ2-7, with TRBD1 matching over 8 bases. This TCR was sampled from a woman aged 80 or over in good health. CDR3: CASSPGTGPQGLIYEQYF. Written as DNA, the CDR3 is TGTGCCAGCAGTCCCGGGACAGGTCCCCAGGGGCTGATCTACGAGCAGTACTTC.